These T cell receptor beta chains were read from a single sample in a study of blood T cell repertoires in COVID-19. TCRdb's copy holds only in-frame clones and misses some; the assay was immunoSEQ multiplex PCR. This table holds about 270,000 clones, about four fifths found once. Source material: peripheral blood. Receptors were obtained from a woman between 50 and 59 years old who had recovered from COVID-19. Both conserved end residues are part of each CDR3. D genes are given only for firm matches. Rows may omit the clone size; those that give it use once, few, many or a size class.

V	size	J	D	CDR3	DNA
TRBV9	.	TRBJ2-7	.	CASSPGGLRRYEQYF	TGTGCCAGCAGCCCGGGGGGCTTGAGGCGTTACGAGCAGTACTTC
TRBV7-2	once	TRBJ1-5	.	CASSRHGQPNQPQHF	TGTGCCAGCAGCAGACACGGACAGCCAAATCAGCCCCAGCATTTT
TRBV5-1	.	TRBJ2-1	.	CASSPTGSRVVSEQFF	TGCGCCAGCAGCCCTACGGGTAGTAGAGTTGTAAGTGAGCAGTTCTTC
TRBV19	.	TRBJ1-5	.	CASSLGGTRNQPQHF	TGTGCCAGTAGTCTGGGGGGGACACGCAATCAGCCCCAGCATTTT
TRBV25-1	.	TRBJ1-2	.	CASSDPGYGYTF	TGTGCCAGCAGTGATCCCGGTTATGGCTACACCTTC
TRBV3-1/TRBV3-2	once	TRBJ2-2	TRBD1	CASSQDWTGFRTEELFF	TGTGCCAGCAGCCAAGATTGGACAGGGTTCCGCACCGAGGAGCTGTTTTTT
TRBV5-4	.	TRBJ2-5	.	CASSGGTDQETQYF	TGTGCCAGCAGCGGCGGGACAGATCAAGAGACCCAGTACTTC
TRBV7-2	.	TRBJ2-2	.	CASSFDTGTGELFF	TGTGCCAGCAGCTTCGACACAGGCACCGGGGAGCTGTTTTTT
TRBV18	.	TRBJ2-7	.	CASSPPETREQYF	TGTGCCAGCTCACCACCGGAGACGCGAGAGCAGTACTTC
TRBV21-1	few	TRBJ2-7	.	CASSKVVTGGGYEQYF	TGTGCCAGCAGCAAAGTAGTAACAGGGGGTGGGTACGAGCAGTACTTC
TRBV28	.	TRBJ1-4	.	CASSAPGFQNEKLFF	TGTGCCAGCAGTGCCCCGGGGTTCCAGAATGAAAAGCTGTTTTTT
TRBV18	.	TRBJ2-7	TRBD1	CASSPGSPGQGAYEQYF	TGTGCCAGCTCACCGGGGTCGCCGGGACAGGGGGCCTACGAGCAGTACTTC
TRBV15	.	TRBJ2-1	TRBD2	CATSSRGGPAYNEQFF	TGTGCCACCAGCTCTCGGGGGGGGCCGGCCTACAATGAGCAGTTCTTC
TRBV4-2	once	TRBJ1-4	TRBD1	CASSQDWGTGGIGKLFF	TGTGCCAGCAGCCAAGATTGGGGGACAGGGGGTATTGGAAAACTGTTTTTT
TRBV28	.	TRBJ2-3	TRBD1	CASSRTGAITDTQYF	TGTGCCAGCAGCCGGACAGGGGCAATTACAGATACGCAGTATTTT
TRBV4-2	.	TRBJ2-2	TRBD1	CASSQVGTALTGELFF	TGTGCCAGCAGCCAAGTTGGGACAGCACTCACCGGGGAGCTGTTTTTT
TRBV5-1	once	TRBJ2-3	.	CASSLAQGMGTDTQYF	TGCGCCAGCAGCTTGGCGCAGGGAATGGGCACAGATACGCAGTATTTT
TRBV19	.	TRBJ2-3	.	CASSTGMGTDTQYF	TGTGCCAGTAGTACCGGGATGGGCACAGATACGCAGTATTTT
TRBV30	.	TRBJ2-2	TRBD1	CAWNPTGGIGELFF	TGTGCCTGGAATCCGACAGGGGGAATCGGGGAGCTGTTTTTT
TRBV4-2	.	TRBJ1-1	.	CASSPPGPGQGTEAFF	TGTGCCAGCAGCCCCCCCGGTCCCGGCCAGGGCACTGAAGCTTTCTTT
TRBV30	.	TRBJ1-3	TRBD1	CAWGGEERDRGVDTIYF	TGTGCCTGGGGGGGGGAGGAGAGAGACAGGGGAGTTGACACCATATATTTT
TRBV1	.	TRBJ2-2	.	CTSSPTSPANTGELFF	TGCACCAGCAGCCCCACTAGTCCCGCGAACACCGGGGAGCTGTTTTTT
TRBV11-3	.	TRBJ2-6	.	CASSSGAGANVLTF	TGTGCCAGCAGCTCAGGGGCTGGGGCCAACGTCCTGACTTTC
TRBV7-2	.	TRBJ2-5	.	CASSLAGFRWETQYF	TGTGCCAGCAGCTTAGCCGGGTTTAGGTGGGAGACCCAGTACTTC
TRBV7-2	.	TRBJ2-3	.	CASSKEGRSTDTQYF	TGTGCCAGCAGCAAAGAGGGCAGGTCCACAGATACGCAGTATTTT
TRBV9	.	TRBJ2-2	.	CASSVGSSITGELFF	TGTGCCAGCAGCGTAGGTAGCTCGATCACCGGGGAGCTGTTTTTT
TRBV28	.	TRBJ2-5	TRBD2	CASSLGGTSGETQYF	TGTGCCAGCAGTTTAGGGGGGACTAGCGGTGAGACCCAGTACTTC
TRBV19	.	TRBJ2-1	TRBD2	CASSRLAFNEQFF	TGTGCCAGTAGTAGACTAGCTTTCAATGAGCAGTTCTTC
TRBV3-1/TRBV3-2	.	TRBJ1-2	TRBD1	CASSAGQGTGYTF	TGTGCCAGCAGCGCGGGACAGGGAACCGGCTACACCTTC
TRBV6-5	.	TRBJ2-7	TRBD2	CASSYSGLAGGYEQYF	TGTGCCAGCAGTTATTCCGGACTAGCGGGGGGGTACGAGCAGTACTTC
TRBV12-3/TRBV12-4	.	TRBJ1-1	.	CASSRGDTEAFF	TGTGCCAGCAGCCGAGGTGACACTGAAGCTTTCTTT
TRBV4-1	.	TRBJ1-6	TRBD1	CASRAGQGSGNSPLHF	TGCGCCAGCAGGGCGGGACAGGGCTCTGGTAATTCACCCCTCCACTTT
TRBV20-1	.	TRBJ2-3	TRBD2	CSASLAGGLADTQYF	TGCAGTGCTAGTTTAGCGGGGGGGTTGGCAGATACGCAGTATTTT
TRBV19	.	TRBJ2-3	.	CASSRTSAGRTDTQYF	TGTGCCAGTAGTAGAACCTCGGCGGGACGCACAGATACGCAGTATTTT
TRBV19	few	TRBJ2-5	TRBD2	CASSMAGGSRETQYF	TGTGCCAGTAGTATGGCGGGAGGTAGTAGAGAGACCCAGTACTTC
TRBV7-2	few	TRBJ2-7	TRBD1	CASSPNRGEQYF	TGTGCCAGCAGCCCAAACAGGGGCGAGCAGTACTTC
TRBV30	once	TRBJ1-2	.	CACHGRGGYTF	TGTGCCTGCCACGGGAGGGGAGGCTACACCTTC
TRBV24-1	.	TRBJ2-3	.	CATSDSRDTQYF	TGTGCCACCAGTGATTCCAGGGATACGCAGTATTTT
TRBV28	.	TRBJ1-4	TRBD1	CASSRNSGGLNEKLFF	TGTGCCAGCAGTCGAAACTCAGGGGGCCTTAATGAAAAACTGTTTTTT
TRBV18	.	TRBJ1-4	.	CASSAGVSDEKLFF	TGTGCCAGCTCAGCAGGGGTATCGGATGAAAAACTGTTTTTT
TRBV11-2	.	TRBJ2-2	.	CASSLIRVNTGELFF	TGTGCCAGCAGCTTGATCAGGGTTAACACCGGGGAGCTGTTTTTT
TRBV27	.	TRBJ2-6	.	CASSLRAGTAHFSGANVLTF	TGTGCCAGCAGTTTAAGGGCGGGGACAGCTCACTTCTCTGGGGCCAACGTCCTGACTTTC
TRBV11-2	.	TRBJ1-3	TRBD1	CASSLERTGFSSASGNTIYF	TGTGCCAGCAGCTTAGAACGGACAGGGTTCTCGTCGGCCTCTGGAAACACCATATATTTT
TRBV27	.	TRBJ1-2	.	CASSSQGRLGYTF	TGTGCCAGCAGTTCACAGGGAAGACTTGGGTACACCTTC
TRBV19	.	TRBJ2-1	TRBD2	CAAGASGRVSGQFF	TGTGCGGCTGGGGCTAGCGGGAGGGTCTCCGGGCAGTTCTTC
TRBV18	.	TRBJ1-1	.	CASSPFRNRNTEAFF	TGTGCCAGCTCACCATTCAGGAATAGGAACACTGAAGCTTTCTTT
TRBV27	.	TRBJ2-1	TRBD2	CASTGLAGESRFF	TGTGCCAGCACGGGACTAGCGGGAGAAAGCCGGTTCTTC
TRBV6-5	.	TRBJ1-2	TRBD1	CASRPTGGSGYTF	TGTGCCAGCAGGCCCACAGGGGGCAGTGGCTACACCTTC
TRBV7-9	.	TRBJ2-2	TRBD2	CASSPRRGGPNTGELFF	TGTGCCAGCAGCCCACGCCGGGGGGGCCCGAACACCGGGGAGCTGTTTTTT
TRBV4-2	few	TRBJ2-1	.	CASSKETGLTNEQFF	TGTGCCAGCAGCAAAGAAACGGGACTCACTAATGAGCAGTTCTTC
TRBV19	.	TRBJ1-1	TRBD1	CASSSGGPEAFF	TGTGCCAGTAGTTCAGGGGGGCCTGAAGCTTTCTTT
TRBV10-3	.	TRBJ1-2	.	CAISDGSGDLYGYTF	TGTGCCATCAGTGACGGTTCAGGGGATCTCTATGGCTACACCTTC
TRBV5-1	.	TRBJ2-1	TRBD2	CASSHYGGSGNNEQFF	TGCGCCAGCAGCCACTACGGGGGGAGTGGCAACAATGAGCAGTTCTTC
TRBV7-9	.	TRBJ2-1	.	CASSPSISLYNEQFF	TGTGCCAGCAGCCCTAGTATTTCCCTTTACAATGAGCAGTTCTTC
TRBV11-2	.	TRBJ2-7	TRBD1	CASSFFGTESYEQYF	TGTGCCAGCAGCTTTTTCGGGACAGAGTCCTACGAGCAGTACTTC